This T cell receptor beta chain was sequenced for a study of control samples from healthy donors and cancer patients. The repertoire was sequenced with immunoSEQ multiplex PCR; TCRdb's copy has only in-frame clones and lacks some. The sample shows about 110,000 clones, 90% of them seen only once. The receptor was derived from a human donor in good health. The donor label of this sample is uncertain. The material sequenced was blood.

The CDR3 sequence is CAWSERGSTGYTF. CDR3 bases: TGTGCCTGGAGTGAGAGGGGGTCGACTGGCTACACCTTC. The gene calls are TRBV30 and TRBJ1-2, with D maybe TRBD1 (6 bases). Germline CDR1 reads GTSNPN; CDR2 reads SVGIG (reference sequence). The CDR3 is 13 residues long. V shed 1 base and J shed 7 bases, with 13 bases lying between them.